A selection of T cell receptor beta chains follows, all from one sample in a study of T cells after yellow fever vaccination. TCRdb re-analysed the 5' RACE reads in MiXCR, keeping a single row per CDR3 protein. The table includes 150,000 to 200,000 distinct CDR3 sequences, roughly 6.4% detected once. Here the sequenced sample was CD4+ T cells sorted from PBMCs, taken on the day of the first yellow fever vaccination. These receptor sequences come from a man younger than 35 who received the YFV17D yellow fever vaccine. Each CDR3 is given without its conserved first and last residue. The order of the fields is J gene, clone size, V gene, CDR3 protein. Where a row states a size, it is once, few, many or the class of an expanded clone; other rows omit it.

j_call: TRBJ2-2; clone_size: many; v_call: TRBV18; cdr3_aa: ASSSTAGGTGELF
j_call: TRBJ2-3; clone_size: once; v_call: TRBV6-2/TRBV6-3; cdr3_aa: ASSGGVLSDTQY
j_call: TRBJ2-4; clone_size: many; v_call: TRBV7-2; cdr3_aa: ASSHHTGRDKNIQY
j_call: TRBJ1-5; clone_size: many; v_call: TRBV27; cdr3_aa: ASSFRGQPQH
j_call: TRBJ2-7; clone_size: few; v_call: TRBV7-2; cdr3_aa: ASSAGLLSSYEQY
j_call: TRBJ2-1; clone_size: few; v_call: TRBV5-4; cdr3_aa: ASSFPGVRSDEQF
j_call: TRBJ2-5; clone_size: many; v_call: TRBV7-2; cdr3_aa: ASSRDRGGTPQETQY
j_call: TRBJ1-2; clone_size: NA; v_call: TRBV18; cdr3_aa: ASSPPVNLGYT
j_call: TRBJ1-5; clone_size: NA; v_call: TRBV7-2; cdr3_aa: ASSLVPGNQPQH
j_call: TRBJ1-2; clone_size: few; v_call: TRBV20-1; cdr3_aa: SALLIGGNGYT
j_call: TRBJ2-1; clone_size: few; v_call: TRBV6-2/TRBV6-3; cdr3_aa: ASSYAPSSYNEQF
j_call: TRBJ2-3; clone_size: many; v_call: TRBV6-5; cdr3_aa: ASSYSSASGGSLDTQY
j_call: TRBJ1-2; clone_size: few; v_call: TRBV24-1; cdr3_aa: ATSVGQKDGYT
j_call: TRBJ2-5; clone_size: many; v_call: TRBV11-2; cdr3_aa: ASSFPGVGQETQY
j_call: TRBJ2-1; clone_size: NA; v_call: TRBV7-2; cdr3_aa: ASSPWGGAPEQF
j_call: TRBJ1-2; clone_size: many; v_call: TRBV9; cdr3_aa: ASSLRSGTGLLGYT
j_call: TRBJ1-2; clone_size: NA; v_call: TRBV9; cdr3_aa: ASSVGTLTNYGYT
j_call: TRBJ2-7; clone_size: many; v_call: TRBV18; cdr3_aa: ASSPPGPSSYEQY
j_call: TRBJ2-5; clone_size: NA; v_call: TRBV19; cdr3_aa: ARKGQNQETQY
j_call: TRBJ2-1; clone_size: many; v_call: TRBV27; cdr3_aa: ASSFQRGWEQF
j_call: TRBJ2-5; clone_size: many; v_call: TRBV5-1; cdr3_aa: ASSLGAEETQY
j_call: TRBJ1-2; clone_size: many; v_call: TRBV4-1; cdr3_aa: ASSQSTGSSGYT
j_call: TRBJ2-5; clone_size: many; v_call: TRBV20-1; cdr3_aa: SARDSSGGRRETQY
j_call: TRBJ1-2; clone_size: few; v_call: TRBV19; cdr3_aa: ASSIARGLYGYT
j_call: TRBJ1-4; clone_size: few; v_call: TRBV6-5; cdr3_aa: ASSYSGKGARKNEKLF
j_call: TRBJ2-3; clone_size: many; v_call: TRBV12-3/TRBV12-4; cdr3_aa: ASSLIRTDTQY
j_call: TRBJ1-2; clone_size: many; v_call: TRBV7-9; cdr3_aa: ASSLRTAGYT